This TCR beta chain is drawn from a study of Ad26.COV2.S vaccination and SARS-CoV-2 variants. Clones were sequenced by immunoSEQ multiplex PCR, and TCRdb holds only the in-frame ones, with some missing. The sample consists of around 140,000 clones, 86% of them appearing once. Findings and caveats of the study: Non-spike TCR breadth did not differ much between vaccine and placebo recipients. Analytic work on TCR breadth and depth might have understated the full extent of total T cell responses. Post-vaccination breadth of spike-specific CD8+ and CD4+ T cell responses was reportedly substantial. Participants in the vaccine arm had higher spike-specific TCR breadth; placebo recipients had lower.

For this clone: Antigen: not known.

The input for sequencing was peripheral blood, taken after recovery from COVID-19. This receptor was obtained from a human donor who had recovered from COVID-19.

The CDR3 loop reads CASGHGQRNTDTQYF. The DNA for the CDR3 is TGTGCTAGTGGACATGGACAGAGGAACACAGATACGCAGTATTTT. The V and J genes are TRBV12-5 and TRBJ2-3, with D possibly matching TRBD1 (6 bases). Trimming cost V 6 bases and J 2 bases, with 15 bases left between them. Germline V gives CDR1 LGHNT, CDR2 FRNRAP. The CDR3 has 15 amino acids. The variable domain in full, with the rest retrieved from reference TRBV12-5 and TRBJ2-3, is DARVTQTPRHKVTEMGQEVTMRCQPILGHNTVFWYRQTMMQGLELLAYFRNRAPLDDSGMPKDRFSAEMPDATLATLKIQPSEPRDSAVYFCASGHGQRNTDTQYFGPGTRLTVL.